One sample yielded the 15 T cell receptor beta chains listed below, sequenced in a study of blood T cell repertoires in COVID-19. The data were produced by immunoSEQ multiplex PCR, yet TCRdb's version contains in-frame clones alone and is incomplete. The sample includes 200,000 to 250,000 clones, around 90% of them seen just once. The sequencing input was PBMCs or T cells enriched from blood (not recorded which). The receptors come from a man younger than 40 who had been exposed to COVID-19.

CDR3 loop: CASSQHRDPSLAFF. CDR3 in DNA: TGTGCCAGCAGCCAACACAGGGATCCCAGTTTAGCTTTCTTT. The chain carries TRBV3-1 (or the pseudogene TRBV3-2) and TRBJ1-1; D perhaps matches TRBD1 (6 bases). The CDR3 has 14 residues. The V end was cut by 2 bases, the J end by 10 bases, with 17 bases between. CDR1 is LGHDT and CDR2 is YNNKEL in the germline V gene (reference sequence).

The rearrangement uses TRBV6-1 and TRBJ1-5, with D uncertain. V was pared by 0 bases and J by 6 bases, with 6 bases between. CDR1 MNHNS and CDR2 SASEGT come from the germline V gene. The CDR3 runs to 13 residues. Here the CDR3 DNA reads TGTGCCAGCAGTGAAGCCTTATCTCAGCCCCAGCATTTT. It translates to CASSEALSQPQHF.

The chain has TRBV7-3 and TRBJ2-2; no definite D call. Germline V gene lookup returns CDR1 SGHTA and CDR2 FQGTGA. V shed 2 bases and J shed 1 base, with 5 bases lying between them. The CDR3 runs to 14 residues. The CDR3 nucleotides read TGTGCCAGCAGCTTAGGGCTGAACACCGGGGAGCTGTTTTTT. Its translation: CASSLGLNTGELFF.

This sequence joins TRBV20-1 and TRBJ2-3; 8 bases are shared with TRBD2. V lost 3 bases, J lost 5 bases, and 7 bases stayed unmatched. Germline CDR1 is DFQATT and CDR2 is SNEGSKA (reference sequence). This CDR3 is 14 amino acids long. The CDR3 DNA follows: TGCAGTGCTAGTCCGGGACTAGGACAAGATACGCAGTATTTT. It codes for CSASPGLGQDTQYF.

The V call is TRBV11-3, the J call TRBJ2-5; D unclear. Trimming cost V 1 base and J 5 bases, with 5 bases left between them. Germline CDR1 is SGHNT and CDR2 is YENEEA. This CDR3 has 12 amino acids. The CDR3 region is CASSLGEETQYF. CDR3 coding DNA: TGTGCCAGCAGCTTAGGAGAGGAGACCCAGTACTTC.

V usage is TRBV9 and J usage is TRBJ2-5; 7 bases agree with TRBD2. This CDR3 has 14 residues. The V gene end was trimmed by 6 bases and the J gene end by 3 bases; junction bases not matched to a gene: 8. Looked up from germline, CDR1 is SGDLS and CDR2 is YYNGEE. The CDR3 region is CASTLGGIEETQYF. The CDR3 coding sequence is TGTGCCAGCACCCTCGGGGGGATTGAAGAGACCCAGTACTTC.

The chain employs TRBV7-9 and TRBJ2-7; 10 bases are a match to TRBD1. CDR1 is SEHNR and CDR2 is FQNEAQ in the germline V gene (reference sequence). CDR3 length: 16 amino acids. Trimming removed 6 bases from V and 4 bases from J; junction bases left unmatched: 12. The CDR3 coding sequence is TGTGCCAGCAGTAAAGGGACAGGGGTAGTTGGGTACGAGCAGTACTTC. This translates into CASSKGTGVVGYEQYF.

As DNA, the CDR3 is TGTGCCAGCAGCTTAGATTGGACAGGGGAAGTACGAAACACTGAAGCTTTCTTT. Translated: CASSLDWTGEVRNTEAFF. The gene calls are TRBV7-9 and TRBJ1-1; 9 bases fit TRBD1. This CDR3 contains 18 residues. Germline loops: CDR1 SEHNR, CDR2 FQNEAQ (reference sequence). Losses at the gene ends were 1 base for V and 2 bases for J; bases not matched to a gene: 11.

The chain has TRBV25-1 and TRBJ1-6, with unresolved D. The CDR3 loop spans 13 amino acids. Germline assignment: CDR1 MGHDK and CDR2 SYGVNS. V lost 0 bases and J lost 8, with 5 bases in between. For the CDR3, the DNA is TGTGCCAGCAGTGAATACTTTGATTCACCCCTCCACTTT. Its protein is CASSEYFDSPLHF.

This sequence joins TRBV6-1 and TRBJ2-7; D perhaps matches TRBD2 (5 bases). The germline V gene has CDR1 MNHNS and CDR2 SASEGT. Between the trimmed V and J ends, which lost 3 bases and 2 bases, there was a span of 17 bases. The CDR3 consists of 16 residues. This chain's CDR3 is CASSDFFDYPAYEQYF. In DNA, the CDR3 is TGTGCCAGCAGTGATTTCTTTGACTATCCCGCCTACGAGCAGTACTTC.

The genes are TRBV2 and TRBJ2-1; the match to TRBD2 covers 9 bases. The CDR3 has 17 amino acids. The V gene's germline CDR1 is SNHLY and CDR2 FYNNEI. V was pared by 6 bases and J by 9 bases, with 18 bases of the junction left unmatched. The CDR3 region has the DNA TGTGCCAGCAGGGGAACCCAAAGGGAGCGGGGGGATGTTGAGCAGTTCTTC. This encodes CASRGTQRERGDVEQFF.

The chain links TRBV5-1 to TRBJ1-4; perhaps TRBD1 as D (6 bases). This CDR3 contains 19 residues. CDR1 SGHRS and CDR2 YFSETQ come from the germline V gene. Between the trimmed V and J ends, which lost 6 bases and 0 bases, there was a span of 24 bases. CDR3 region: CASTFNVREGEATNEKLFF. The CDR3 DNA reads as TGCGCCAGCACCTTCAACGTCAGGGAGGGGGAAGCAACTAATGAAAAACTGTTTTTT.

This clone was counted a single time. The chain joins TRBV6-5 to TRBJ2-5; 11 positions match TRBD2. CDR3 length: 15 amino acids. Trimming removed 4 bases from V and 3 bases from J; junction bases left unmatched: 4. Germline CDR1 MNHEY, CDR2 SVGAGI. This CDR3 reads CASSLAGGSEETQYF. The DNA of the CDR3 is TGTGCCAGCAGTTTAGCGGGGGGGTCGGAAGAGACCCAGTACTTC.

The J gene is TRBJ2-2, the V gene TRBV3-1 (or the pseudogene TRBV3-2), with D possibly matching TRBD2 (5 bases). There are 15 residues in the CDR3. V was clipped by 1 base and J by 6 bases, with 12 bases between them. Germline lookup yields CDR1 LGHDT and CDR2 YNNKEL (reference sequence). In DNA form, the CDR3 reads TGTGCCAGCAGCCAAGGGCCCCGCGGGTCCGGGGAGCTGTTTTTT. This gives the protein CASSQGPRGSGELFF.

This clone was seen more than once but under ten times. The rearrangement links TRBV2 to TRBJ2-2, with 11 bases that match TRBD2. Germline CDR1 is SNHLY and CDR2 is FYNNEI. The CDR3 is 15 amino acids. J lost 5 bases, V lost 6 bases, and 5 bases had no gene match. CDR3 nucleotides: TGTGCCAGCAGCAAGACTAGCGGGGTAACCGGGGAGCTGTTTTTT. It codes for CASSKTSGVTGELFF.